Listed below are T cell receptor beta chains from one sample, sequenced in a study of Ad26.COV2.S vaccination and SARS-CoV-2 variants. Assay: immunoSEQ multiplex PCR; the TCRdb copy retains only in-frame clones and omits some. There are around 450,000 clones in the sample; roughly 88% occur only once, and less than 4% lies in the top ten. Sequenced here: peripheral blood, sampled in a trial of Ad26.COV2.S vaccine versus placebo. The receptors were sampled from a person between 18 and 65 years old who received the Ad26.COV2.S COVID-19 vaccine or a placebo. Both conserved end residues are part of each CDR3. D genes are given only for firm matches. The size of a clone is reported for some rows only, either as once, few or many, or as a class for expanded clones.

clone_size	v_call	j_call	d_call	cdr3_aa	cdr3_nt
NA	TRBV29-1	TRBJ1-3	NA	CSVDAGGSGNTIYF	TGCAGCGTTGATGCGGGGGGATCTGGAAACACCATATATTTT
NA	TRBV15	TRBJ2-2	NA	CATSRERSPNTGELFF	TGTGCCACCAGCAGAGAACGTAGTCCGAACACCGGGGAGCTGTTTTTT
few	TRBV6-1	TRBJ2-1	NA	CASREGRPPYNEQFF	TGTGCCAGCAGGGAAGGGAGACCGCCCTACAATGAGCAGTTCTTC
NA	TRBV6-6	TRBJ1-5	NA	CASSRTGIQNQPQHF	TGTGCCAGCAGTCGAACAGGGATACAGAATCAGCCCCAGCATTTT
few	TRBV4-1	TRBJ2-7	NA	CASSQGLGFSDTYEQYF	TGCGCCAGCAGCCAGGGCTTAGGCTTCTCGGACACCTACGAGCAGTACTTC
NA	TRBV15	TRBJ1-6	NA	CATSRTGFGNYNSPLHF	TGTGCCACCAGCAGAACAGGGTTCGGAAACTATAATTCACCCCTCCACTTT
NA	TRBV2	TRBJ2-5	TRBD1	CASSGTGGWETQYF	TGTGCCAGCAGTGGGACAGGGGGCTGGGAGACCCAGTACTTC
once	TRBV5-4	TRBJ1-2	NA	CASSLVLGGAKRYTF	TGTGCCAGCAGCTTGGTGCTTGGGGGCGCTAAACGCTACACCTTC
NA	TRBV7-8	TRBJ1-6	NA	CASSLDPGFPPLHF	TGTGCCAGCAGCTTAGATCCGGGGTTCCCACCCCTCCACTTT
NA	TRBV4-2	TRBJ2-3	TRBD1	CASSPRTGELTDTQYF	TGTGCCAGCAGCCCCAGGACAGGGGAACTCACAGATACGCAGTATTTT
NA	TRBV5-1	TRBJ1-1	NA	CASSLIRDTEAFF	TGCGCCAGCAGCTTGATAAGAGACACTGAAGCTTTCTTT
NA	TRBV7-8	TRBJ1-2	NA	CASSPRRGGGYTF	TGTGCCAGCAGCCCCCGGCGTGGGGGCGGCTACACCTTC
NA	TRBV7-2	TRBJ1-2	NA	CASSLAEGGYTF	TGTGCCAGCAGCTTAGCGGAGGGTGGCTACACCTTC
NA	TRBV5-1	TRBJ1-6	NA	CASSEGDTWSSYNSPLHF	TGCGCCAGCAGCGAAGGGGACACCTGGAGCTCCTATAATTCACCCCTCCACTTT
NA	TRBV4-3	TRBJ1-6	NA	CASSWGDSPLHF	TGCGCCAGCAGCTGGGGGGATTCACCCCTCCACTTT